This TCR beta chain was identified in a study of shared clonotypes between healthy human individuals (TCRdb year 2020). A note on the overall study: A few men and two women, aged 18 to 49 years, made up the cohort. For each donor, three plates each were used for CD4 naive and CD4 memory, two plates were used for CD8 naive, and one plate was used for CD8 memory. Blood TCR repertoires of four to six healthy adults were deeply sequenced to estimate repertoire size and the extent of clonotype sharing between individuals. To increase sequencing depth and limit assay-specific biases, TCR repertoire library preparation and sequencing were carried out by different laboratories using diverse techniques. Leukapheresis yielded between about 0.94 and 9.5 billion PBMCs per donor.

Using the deep immunoSEQ assay, multiplex PCR amplified TCR CDR3 regions from genomic DNA. Extracted genomic DNA from each cell subset was spread evenly across all wells of several immunoSEQ 96-well plates, with each plate serving as a replicate. For sorted subsets, each replicate PCR was loaded with approximately 190 ng genomic DNA, equivalent to 32,000 or so T cell genomes. Purified libraries were measured with a Qubit 3.0 fluorometer, size-checked on a Bioanalyzer 2100, and measured again with the KAPA Library Quantification kit. Every immunoSEQ 96-well plate was sequenced on a separate single-read 150-cycle Illumina NextSeq 550 flow cell. In the original analysis: The immunoSEQ output contained only junctional sequences without quality scores, so filtering could not match that applied to full-length reads. To assign V/J genes and CDR3, sequences were annotated against IMGT germline references using PyIR, a Python wrapper for IgBLAST v1.9. Reads were removed for weak V/J assignments (E-value above 1e-6), missing CDR3, stop codons, out-of-frame junctions, or ambiguous translated residues. V3J clonotypes were defined as sequences sharing the same inferred V gene, J gene, and CDR3 amino acid sequence. To compute the percentage overlap between repertoires, the number of shared unique clonotypes was divided by the size of the smaller repertoire. Richness of each repertoire was evaluated using RTK rarefaction, the Chao1 estimator, and Recon v2.1 estimates of unobserved clonotypes. For all TCRbeta clonotypes obtained by the gDNA method from a few donors, generation probabilities were computed with OLGA. The immuneACCESS repertoire file appears here via TCRdb, limited to in-frame rearrangements. These files lack a portion of the clones; in checked studies, under half of the deficit traces to unresolved V genes, and the cause of the others is not known. V and J calls plus clone size are reproduced from that table; the DNA served to infer D and trimming. Present in this sample are millions of clones, 85% to 95% of which were seen just once. The ten largest clones capture under 0.15% of the sample.

The paper as a whole reports these results and caveats: Pairwise subsampling led to the expectation that sequencing depth would affect the degree of clonotype sharing among donors. Sharing across a few donors was observed for roughly 5.4% of naive CD4, 3% to 4% of naive CD8, over 2% of memory CD4, and roughly 0.4% of memory CD8 clonotypes. Larger estimated clonotype richness was generally found for naive subsets than for memory subsets. The small number of donors limited the genetic and exposure-history diversity represented. Clonotypes shared by all four sorted-subset donors showed higher generation probabilities than non-shared clonotypes. Sampling was restricted to blood, and TCR repertoires in tissues likely differ from the TCR repertoires found in blood. Even with the large sequencing depth, rarefaction of the sorted-subset datasets indicated that sequencing was incomplete.

Worth noting for this clone: The clone's antigen remains unknown. No base-level quality is on record; no much larger clone is a single base apart.

The donors were healthy, HIV-negative adults who had no recently reported acute infections or vaccinations. Every donor was a Caucasian adult residing in Nashville, Tennessee, USA. CD4+ T cells were enriched through magnetic negative selection, after which naive cells were positively selected on CD45RA and the remaining negative fraction served as the memory subset. Blood was collected by leukapheresis, and PBMCs were isolated by Ficoll-Histopaque density gradient centrifugation and then cryopreserved in liquid nitrogen vapor phase. Analytical flow cytometry was used to check the purity and quantity of each magnetically sorted T cell population. Genomic DNA was isolated from each sorted fraction and quantified by UV absorbance on a Nanodrop 2000c. The germline V gene (reference sequence) provides CDR1 LNHDA and CDR2 SQIVND. Germline trimming: 5 bases from V, 2 bases from J; junction bases outside gene matches: 7. The cysteine opens and the phenylalanine closes a CDR3 of 15 amino acids. The read is trimmed to its CDR3 DNA, 45 bases read in frame from base 1.

The source is a man aged 18-30 years in good health. Sequencing was performed on naive CD4+ T cells sorted from blood. The cell subset or site tag for this specimen amounts to: CD45RA+ positively selected. This receptor chain uses TRBV19 and TRBJ1-1; 8 bases in the junction line up with TRBD1. CDR3 protein: CASSRVTGDNTEAFF. The sequence in DNA is TGTGCCAGTAGTCGAGTGACAGGGGACAACACTGAAGCTTTCTTT. With the portions outside the CDR3 filled from the reference TRBV19 and TRBJ1-1 genes, the complete variable region becomes DGGITQSPKYLFRKEGQNVTLSCEQNLNHDAMYWYRQDPGQGLRLIYYSQIVNDFQKGDIAEGYSVSREKKESFPLTVTSAQKNPTAFYLCASSRVTGDNTEAFFGQGTRLTVV.